This T cell receptor beta chain emerged from a study of shared clonotypes between healthy human individuals. Study-level information: CD4 naive and memory got three plates each, CD8 naive two, CD8 memory one.

The ends were cut back, 6 bases at V and 2 bases at J, with 4 bases in the middle. Germline V gene data show CDR1 as MNHEY and CDR2 as SMNVEV (reference sequence). The CDR3 is made up of 12 amino acids. On sorted subsets, replicate PCRs used 200 to 250 ng DNA, or 31,000 or so T cell genomes. Only in-frame clones appear in the TCRdb table, and some are missing; sequencing was by immunoSEQ multiplex PCR. Of some 2.4 million clones listed, 93% are singletons. Sequenced sample: naive CD4+ T cells from PBMCs. Subset defined: CD45RA+ positively selected. This sequence joins TRBV27 and TRBJ2-2, with no clear D. The receptor's source is a man aged 18-30 years in good health. Some clones in this sample may be carry-over from other donors' samples. This CDR3 reads CASRINTGELFF. The CDR3 DNA follows: TGTGCCAGCAGGATCAACACCGGGGAGCTGTTTTTT.